This T cell receptor (beta chain) comes out of a study of T cells in Graves' hyperthyroidism and ophthalmopathy. Background on the study: Sampling of peripheral blood happened at initial diagnosis, prior to any treatment.

Thyroid ultrasound, orbital computed tomography, clinical symptoms, and serum thyroxine and TRAb underpinned diagnoses. Amplified regions were TCR beta CDR3 sequences from RNA transcripts. The primer set for the first-round RT-PCR of the TCR CDR3 was HTBI. TCRdb recomputed calls from the multiplex PCR reads with MiXCR, one row per CDR3 protein. Here the sample spans hundreds of thousands of distinct CDR3 sequences, roughly 40% being singletons. J gave up 6 bases and V 1 base, and 6 bases lay outside the gene matches. There are 14 residues in the CDR3. Per the germline V gene, CDR1 is LNHDA and CDR2 is SQIVND (reference sequence).

The genes are TRBV19 and TRBJ2-7, with 7 bases lining up with TRBD2. Sequenced sample: blood. The sequence derives from a man between 18 and 29 years old with Graves' hyperthyroidism. The CDR3 DNA reads as TGTGCCAGTAGTATAGCTTTGGGCGGGAGCGAGCAGTACTTC. Its translation is CASSIALGGSEQYF.